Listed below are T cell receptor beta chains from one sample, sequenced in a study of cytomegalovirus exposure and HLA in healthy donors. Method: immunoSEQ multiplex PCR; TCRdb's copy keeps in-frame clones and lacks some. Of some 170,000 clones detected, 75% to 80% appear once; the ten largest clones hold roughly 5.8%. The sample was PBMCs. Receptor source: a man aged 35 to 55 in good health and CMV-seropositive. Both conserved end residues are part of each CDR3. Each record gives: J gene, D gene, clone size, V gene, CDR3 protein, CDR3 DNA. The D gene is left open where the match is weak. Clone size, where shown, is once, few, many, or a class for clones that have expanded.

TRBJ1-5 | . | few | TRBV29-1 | CSVAGGFLGNQPQHF | TGCAGCGTTGCCGGGGGGTTCTTGGGCAATCAGCCCCAGCATTTT
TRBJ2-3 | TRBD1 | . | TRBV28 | CATRDSSTDTQYF | TGTGCCACTCGGGACAGTAGCACAGATACGCAGTATTTT
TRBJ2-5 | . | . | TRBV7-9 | CSSSSNRRGMYF | TGTTCCAGCAGCTCGAATCGTAGGGGAATGTACTTC
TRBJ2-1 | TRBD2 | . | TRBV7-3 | CASSPHMAGGSYEQFF | TGTGCCAGCAGCCCTCATATGGCGGGAGGGAGCTATGAGCAGTTCTTC
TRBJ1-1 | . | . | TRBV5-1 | CASSLDDPGGREAFF | TGCGCCAGCAGCTTGGACGATCCCGGGGGGCGGGAAGCTTTCTTT
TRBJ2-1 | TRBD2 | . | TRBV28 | CASSLAGGYGNEQFF | TGTGCCAGCAGTCTAGCGGGAGGGTATGGGAATGAGCAGTTCTTC
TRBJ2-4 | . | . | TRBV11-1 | CASSLALPGLGKNIQYF | TGTGCCAGCAGCTTAGCCCTTCCTGGGCTGGGCAAAAACATTCAGTACTTC
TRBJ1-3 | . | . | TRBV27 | CASRLTADSRISGNTIYF | TGTGCCAGCAGACTTACGGCGGACAGCCGAATATCTGGAAACACCATATATTTT
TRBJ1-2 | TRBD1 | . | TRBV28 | CASTFGQGALYGYTF | TGTGCCAGCACTTTCGGACAGGGGGCCCTCTATGGCTACACCTTC
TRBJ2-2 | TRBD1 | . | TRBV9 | CASSVGGPGQGLTGELFF | TGTGCCAGCAGCGTAGGAGGGCCGGGACAGGGTTTGACCGGGGAGCTGTTTTTT
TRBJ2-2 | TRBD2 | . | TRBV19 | CASSILFRLAGAKLSVAGELFF | TGTGCCAGTAGTATTCTCTTTCGGCTAGCGGGAGCAAAACTCTCCGTCGCCGGGGAGCTGTTTTTT
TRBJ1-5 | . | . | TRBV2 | CASGGGSDQPQHF | TGTGCCAGCGGAGGAGGGTCCGATCAGCCCCAGCATTTT
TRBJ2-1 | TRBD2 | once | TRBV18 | CASSPRTSGTGNEQFF | TGTGCCAGCTCACCTAGGACTAGCGGGACCGGCAATGAGCAGTTCTTC
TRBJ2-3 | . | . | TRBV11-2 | CASSQRPGTLNSVRTQYF | TGTGCCAGCAGCCAGCGACCCGGAACTTTAAACTCGGTCAGAACGCAGTATTTT
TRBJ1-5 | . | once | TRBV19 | CASSASGNQPQHF | TGTGCCAGTAGTGCCTCGGGGAATCAGCCCCAGCATTTT
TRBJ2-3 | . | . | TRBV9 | CASSQIAGTDTQYF | TGTGCCAGCAGCCAAATAGCGGGCACAGATACGCAGTATTTT
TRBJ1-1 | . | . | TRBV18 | CASSLRGREAFF | TGTGCCAGCTCACTCAGGGGAAGGGAAGCTTTCTTT
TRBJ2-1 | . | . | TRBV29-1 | CSVVRAYLLLSSSYNEQFF | TGCAGCGTTGTCCGCGCATACCTTCTACTCTCTAGCTCCTACAATGAGCAGTTCTTC
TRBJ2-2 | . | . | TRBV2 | CASSIVGTGELFF | TGTGCCAGCAGTATAGTCGGCACCGGGGAGCTGTTTTTT
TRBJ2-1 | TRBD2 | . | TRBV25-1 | CASSEASGSYNEQFF | TGTGCCAGCAGTGAGGCTAGCGGCTCCTACAATGAGCAGTTCTTC
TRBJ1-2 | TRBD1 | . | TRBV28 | CASSRSRGDYGYTF | TGTGCCAGCAGTAGGAGCAGGGGGGACTATGGCTACACCTTC
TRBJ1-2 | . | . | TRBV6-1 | CASSDTARPLVGLYGYTF | TGTGCCAGCAGTGACACCGCCCGGCCCTTGGTGGGGCTCTATGGCTACACCTTC
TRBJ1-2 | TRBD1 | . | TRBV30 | CAWSRTGDYGYTF | TGTGCCTGGAGCCGGACAGGGGACTATGGCTACACCTTC
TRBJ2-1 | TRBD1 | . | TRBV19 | CASSIGTGKNEQFF | TGTGCCAGTAGTATCGGGACAGGTAAAAATGAGCAGTTCTTC
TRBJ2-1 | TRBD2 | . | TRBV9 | CASSEGLAVYNEQFF | TGTGCCAGCAGCGAGGGACTAGCGGTATACAATGAGCAGTTCTTC
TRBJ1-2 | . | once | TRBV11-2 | CASRGRLYGYTF | TGTGCCAGCCGGGGGAGATTGTATGGCTACACCTTC
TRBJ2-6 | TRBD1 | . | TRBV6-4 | CASSPGQGTGANVLTF | TGTGCCAGCAGTCCGGGACAGGGGACTGGGGCCAACGTCCTGACTTTC
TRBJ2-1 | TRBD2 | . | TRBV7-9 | CASSTGTSGRLYNEQFF | TGTGCCAGCAGCACCGGGACTAGCGGGAGGTTGTACAATGAGCAGTTCTTC
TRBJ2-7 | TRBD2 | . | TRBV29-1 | CSVLGLAGTYEQYF | TGCAGCGTTCTGGGACTAGCGGGCACCTACGAGCAGTACTTC
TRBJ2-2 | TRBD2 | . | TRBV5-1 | CASSPGLAGWVQFF | TGCGCCAGCAGCCCCGGACTAGCGGGCTGGGTACAGTTTTTT
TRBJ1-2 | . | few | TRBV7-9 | CASTHPIAAF | TGTGCCAGCACCCACCCCATCGCGGCCTTC
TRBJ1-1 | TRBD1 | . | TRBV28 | CASSLTWGQGSTEAFF | TGTGCCAGCAGTCTCACTTGGGGACAGGGTTCCACTGAAGCTTTCTTT
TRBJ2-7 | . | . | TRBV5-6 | CASSLGRASYEQYF | TGTGCCAGCAGCTTGGGCAGGGCCTCCTACGAGCAGTACTTC
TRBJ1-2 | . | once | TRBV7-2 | CASSLASSYGYTF | TGTGCCAGCAGCTTAGCGTCCAGCTATGGCTACACCTTC
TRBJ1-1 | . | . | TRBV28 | CASSLVTPNTEAFF | TGTGCCAGCAGTTTAGTGACACCGAACACTGAAGCTTTCTTT
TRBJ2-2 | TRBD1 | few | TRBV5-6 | CASSLPTGGIGELFF | TGTGCCAGCAGCTTGCCGACAGGGGGTATCGGGGAGCTGTTTTTT
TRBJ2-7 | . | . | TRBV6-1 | CASSPAWSDYEQYF | TGTGCCAGCAGCCCAGCGTGGTCTGACTACGAGCAGTACTTC
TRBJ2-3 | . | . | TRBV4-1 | CASSQVGATDTQYF | TGCGCCAGCAGCCAAGTGGGAGCAACAGATACGCAGTATTTT
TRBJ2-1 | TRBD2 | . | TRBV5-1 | CASSLAGGFNEQFF | TGCGCCAGCAGCTTAGCGGGAGGATTCAATGAGCAGTTCTTC
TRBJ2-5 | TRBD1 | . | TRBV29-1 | CSVTTGTGGEKTQYF | TGCAGCGTTACCACCGGGACAGGGGGCGAAAAGACCCAGTACTTC
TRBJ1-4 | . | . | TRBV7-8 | CASRAGDEKLFF | TGTGCCAGCAGGGCAGGGGACGAAAAACTGTTTTTT
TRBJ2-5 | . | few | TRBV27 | CANGGETQYF | TGTGCCAATGGCGGGGAGACCCAGTACTTC
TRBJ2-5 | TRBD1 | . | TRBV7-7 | CASSLGQSVETQYF | TGTGCCAGCAGCCTGGGACAGTCAGTGGAGACCCAGTACTTC
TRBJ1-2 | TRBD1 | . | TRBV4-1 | CASSQGGTAVPSGGYTF | TGCGCCAGCAGCCAGGGTGGGACAGCCGTTCCTTCGGGTGGCTACACCTTC
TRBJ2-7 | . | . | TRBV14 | CASSPRGGWSYEQYF | TGTGCCAGCAGCCCCCGTGGAGGCTGGTCCTACGAGCAGTACTTC
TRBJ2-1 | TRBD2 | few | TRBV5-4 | CASSPRGLAGRSGNEQFF | TGTGCCAGCAGCCCACGGGGACTAGCGGGGCGTTCGGGCAATGAGCAGTTCTTC
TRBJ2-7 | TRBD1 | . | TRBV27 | CASSQTGASYEQYF | TGTGCCAGCAGTCAGACAGGGGCCTCCTACGAGCAGTACTTC
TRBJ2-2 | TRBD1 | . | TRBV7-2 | CASSPGQGADGELFF | TGTGCCAGCAGCCCCGGACAGGGGGCAGACGGGGAGCTGTTTTTT
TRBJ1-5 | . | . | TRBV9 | CASSVAGLRGQPQHF | TGTGCCAGCAGCGTAGCGGGGTTGCGGGGTCAGCCCCAGCATTTT
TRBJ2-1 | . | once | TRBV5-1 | CASSFRQGPSNEQFF | TGCGCCAGCAGCTTCCGCCAGGGCCCCTCCAATGAGCAGTTCTTC